This is a list of T cell receptor beta chains from one sample in a study of T-cell reconstitution after alpha-beta-depleted transplantation in children. TCRdb fed the PCR reads into MiXCR, producing one record per CDR3 protein. The sample lists about 510,000 distinct CDR3 sequences; about 10% were seen once. Sequencing used PBMCs, mostly from graft donor cells, obtained 180 days after TCRalphabeta/CD19-depleted stem cell transplant. These receptor sequences come from a female patient between 2 and 15 years old who had a stem cell transplant for aplastic anemia, so the T cells may come from the graft donor. Each CDR3 is given with its conserved first and last residue. A D gene is named only where the DNA matches it firmly. A row's size may be missing; if present it is once, few, many or a size class.

size: few; J: TRBJ2-5; D: -; V: TRBV25-1; CDR3: CASSEFGLSGPQETQYF; DNA: TGTGCCAGCAGTGAATTCGGGCTCAGTGGTCCCCAAGAGACCCAGTACTTC
size: few; J: TRBJ2-2; D: -; V: TRBV12-3/TRBV12-4; CDR3: CASSRQLDTGELFF; DNA: TGTGCCAGCAGCCGCCAGTTAGACACCGGGGAGCTGTTTTTT
size: few; J: TRBJ1-4; D: TRBD1; V: TRBV4-3; CDR3: CASSPWDSREKLFF; DNA: TGCGCCAGCAGCCCATGGGACAGTCGTGAAAAACTGTTTTTT
size: few; J: TRBJ1-2; D: -; V: TRBV24-1; CDR3: CATSDSNGYTF; DNA: TGTGCCACCAGTGATTCTAATGGCTACACCTTC
size: -; J: TRBJ1-1; D: -; V: TRBV12-3/TRBV12-4; CDR3: CASSLEERATEAFF; DNA: TGTGCCAGCAGTTTAGAAGAACGCGCCACTGAAGCTTTCTTT
size: many; J: TRBJ2-2; D: TRBD2; V: TRBV7-2; CDR3: CASSSRGLAGNTGELFF; DNA: TGTGCCAGCAGCTCCCGAGGACTAGCGGGGAACACCGGGGAGCTGTTTTTT
size: -; J: TRBJ2-7; D: TRBD1; V: TRBV6-2/TRBV6-3; CDR3: CASSYVPGQGDEQYF; DNA: TGTGCCAGCAGTTACGTCCCGGGACAGGGCGACGAGCAGTACTTC
size: few; J: TRBJ2-6; D: -; V: TRBV7-9; CDR3: CASTRFVPGSGANVLTF; DNA: TGTGCCAGCACCCGGTTTGTTCCAGGATCTGGGGCCAACGTCCTGACTTTC
size: -; J: TRBJ1-5; D: TRBD1; V: TRBV27; CDR3: CASIKLLRGDQPQHF; DNA: TGTGCCAGCATCAAATTGCTCAGGGGGGATCAGCCCCAGCATTTT
size: few; J: TRBJ2-4; D: TRBD1; V: TRBV29-1; CDR3: CSVEPPGQGDIQYF; DNA: TGCAGCGTTGAACCTCCGGGACAGGGAGACATTCAGTACTTC
size: few; J: TRBJ1-5; D: TRBD1; V: TRBV20-1; CDR3: CSARVPDRDNQPQHF; DNA: TGCAGTGCTAGAGTCCCGGACAGGGACAATCAGCCCCAGCATTTT
size: few; J: TRBJ2-3; D: TRBD2; V: TRBV2; CDR3: CASSGGLAGEVDTQYF; DNA: TGTGCCAGCAGTGGGGGACTAGCGGGAGAGGTAGATACGCAGTATTTT
size: few; J: TRBJ2-7; D: -; V: TRBV27; CDR3: CASSPHQGRYEQYF; DNA: TGTGCCAGCAGCCCCCACCAGGGGCGGTACGAGCAGTACTTC
size: few; J: TRBJ1-1; D: -; V: TRBV7-3; CDR3: CASSSGENTEAFF; DNA: TGTGCCAGCAGCTCTGGAGAGAACACTGAAGCTTTCTTT
size: -; J: TRBJ2-7; D: -; V: TRBV7-2; CDR3: CASSPYGGNTYEQYF; DNA: TGTGCCAGCAGTCCTTACGGGGGAAACACCTACGAGCAGTACTTC
size: -; J: TRBJ2-1; D: -; V: TRBV6-2/TRBV6-3; CDR3: CASSYSAREYNEQFF; DNA: TGTGCCAGCAGTTACTCAGCTAGGGAGTACAATGAGCAGTTCTTC
size: few; J: TRBJ2-3; D: TRBD2; V: TRBV6-2/TRBV6-3; CDR3: CASSYGLLAGGTDTQYF; DNA: TGTGCCAGCAGTTACGGCCTCCTAGCGGGAGGAACAGATACGCAGTATTTT
size: few; J: TRBJ2-1; D: TRBD2; V: TRBV4-3; CDR3: CASSQNIAGGSSNEQFF; DNA: TGCGCCAGCAGCCAGAACATAGCGGGAGGGTCAAGCAATGAGCAGTTCTTC
size: many; J: TRBJ2-2; D: -; V: TRBV11-2; CDR3: CASSHTNTGELFF; DNA: TGTGCCAGCAGCCATACGAACACCGGGGAGCTGTTTTTT
size: -; J: TRBJ1-3; D: -; V: TRBV30; CDR3: CAWSAGPGNTIYF; DNA: TGTGCCTGGAGTGCAGGACCTGGAAACACCATATATTTT
size: many; J: TRBJ1-4; D: -; V: TRBV20-1; CDR3: CSARVTGPNEKLFF; DNA: TGCAGTGCTAGAGTGACAGGCCCAAATGAAAAACTGTTTTTT
size: -; J: TRBJ2-5; D: TRBD2; V: TRBV3-1; CDR3: CASSRAGGQETQYF; DNA: TGTGCCAGCAGCCGAGCGGGAGGGCAGGAGACCCAGTACTTC
size: few; J: TRBJ2-4; D: -; V: TRBV21-1; CDR3: CASSKTGTLAKNIQYF; DNA: TGTGCCAGCAGCAAAACAGGTACCCTAGCCAAAAACATTCAGTACTTC
size: few; J: TRBJ2-3; D: TRBD2; V: TRBV27; CDR3: CASSLSTSGRGGTQYF; DNA: TGTGCCAGCAGTCTGTCGACTAGCGGGAGAGGTGGTACGCAGTATTTT
size: few; J: TRBJ2-1; D: TRBD2; V: TRBV11-3; CDR3: CASLQGASGNVYNEQFF; DNA: TGTGCCAGCTTACAGGGTGCTAGCGGGAACGTCTACAATGAGCAGTTCTTC
size: many; J: TRBJ1-1; D: TRBD1; V: TRBV28; CDR3: CASSLPDRGPEAFF; DNA: TGTGCCAGCAGTTTACCTGACAGGGGTCCTGAAGCTTTCTTT
size: many; J: TRBJ2-7; D: -; V: TRBV28; CDR3: CASFPGGANSYEQYF; DNA: TGTGCCAGTTTCCCGGGGGGCGCAAACTCCTACGAGCAGTACTTC
size: many; J: TRBJ2-3; D: -; V: TRBV29-1; CDR3: CSVESLVPTDTQYF; DNA: TGCAGCGTTGAAAGCCTAGTCCCCACAGATACGCAGTATTTT
size: many; J: TRBJ1-2; D: -; V: TRBV6-2/TRBV6-3; CDR3: CASSPGKYYGYTF; DNA: TGTGCCAGCAGTCCCGGGAAATACTATGGCTACACCTTC
size: many; J: TRBJ2-5; D: -; V: TRBV7-9; CDR3: CASRSGAQETQYF; DNA: TGTGCCAGCAGATCCGGGGCTCAAGAGACCCAGTACTTC
size: -; J: TRBJ2-1; D: TRBD1; V: TRBV7-3; CDR3: CASSLRLVGVGQGARVGNEQFF; DNA: TGTGCCAGCAGCTTAAGACTGGTGGGCGTCGGACAGGGGGCGCGGGTTGGCAATGAGCAGTTCTTC
size: many; J: TRBJ2-5; D: -; V: TRBV12-3/TRBV12-4; CDR3: CASTQEETQYF; DNA: TGTGCCAGCACCCAAGAAGAGACCCAGTACTTC
size: few; J: TRBJ1-2; D: -; V: TRBV28; CDR3: CASSVPGSPGYTF; DNA: TGTGCCAGCTCCGTTCCAGGGAGCCCGGGCTACACCTTC
size: -; J: TRBJ1-5; D: TRBD1; V: TRBV19; CDR3: CASRDRGLASNQPQHF; DNA: TGTGCCAGTAGAGACAGGGGTCTTGCTAGCAATCAGCCCCAGCATTTT
size: -; J: TRBJ2-5; D: TRBD1; V: TRBV15; CDR3: CATSSRGLLETQYF; DNA: TGTGCCACCAGCAGCAGGGGGCTGCTGGAGACCCAGTACTTC
size: -; J: TRBJ2-5; D: -; V: TRBV20-1; CDR3: CSATVIWVSGIQETQYF; DNA: TGCAGTGCTACGGTCATTTGGGTTTCGGGGATCCAAGAGACCCAGTACTTC
size: once; J: TRBJ2-7; D: TRBD1; V: TRBV7-6; CDR3: CASSLDHPDRSYEQYF; DNA: TGTGCCAGCAGCTTGGACCACCCGGACAGGTCCTACGAGCAGTACTTC
size: -; J: TRBJ2-3; D: -; V: TRBV20-1; CDR3: CSARVGTAADTQYF; DNA: TGCAGTGCTAGAGTCGGGACTGCCGCAGATACGCAGTATTTT
size: few; J: TRBJ1-1; D: -; V: TRBV4-3; CDR3: CASSQDVRTEAFF; DNA: TGCGCCAGCAGCCAAGATGTGAGGACTGAAGCTTTCTTT
size: few; J: TRBJ2-1; D: -; V: TRBV5-6; CDR3: CASSAPAGGKINEQFF; DNA: TGTGCCAGCAGCGCGCCAGCAGGGGGGAAAATAAATGAGCAGTTCTTC
size: -; J: TRBJ1-2; D: -; V: TRBV29-1; CDR3: CSVEEGERRFDGYTF; DNA: TGCAGCGTTGAAGAGGGCGAACGTAGGTTTGATGGCTACACCTTC
size: many; J: TRBJ2-1; D: -; V: TRBV2; CDR3: CASSGGRVGYNEQFF; DNA: TGTGCCAGCAGTGGTGGAAGGGTCGGCTACAATGAGCAGTTCTTC
size: -; J: TRBJ2-3; D: -; V: TRBV20-1; CDR3: CSVVGGADTQYF; DNA: TGCAGTGTCGTCGGGGGCGCAGATACGCAGTATTTT
size: many; J: TRBJ2-2; D: TRBD2; V: TRBV7-2; CDR3: CASSAGTSGKDTGELFF; DNA: TGTGCCAGCAGCGCCGGGACTAGCGGGAAGGACACCGGGGAGCTGTTTTTT
size: few; J: TRBJ2-2; D: TRBD1; V: TRBV5-1; CDR3: CASSPGQDTGELFF; DNA: TGCGCCAGCAGCCCGGGACAGGACACCGGGGAGCTGTTTTTT
size: few; J: TRBJ2-2; D: -; V: TRBV28; CDR3: CASSFIDATGELFF; DNA: TGTGCCAGCAGTTTTATTGACGCGACCGGGGAGCTGTTTTTT
size: -; J: TRBJ1-2; D: -; V: TRBV28; CDR3: CASSQVFYGYTF; DNA: TGTGCCAGCAGTCAGGTCTTCTATGGCTACACCTTC
size: -; J: TRBJ2-7; D: -; V: TRBV4-1; CDR3: CASSQAGTLNHYEQYF; DNA: TGCGCCAGCAGCCAAGCCGGGACTCTCAACCACTACGAGCAGTACTTC
size: -; J: TRBJ1-3; D: -; V: TRBV19; CDR3: CASSTTVSGNTIYF; DNA: TGTGCCAGTAGTACTACAGTCTCTGGAAACACCATATATTTT
size: few; J: TRBJ2-7; D: -; V: TRBV20-1; CDR3: CSARGRQGFYEQYF; DNA: TGCAGTGCTAGAGGGCGCCAGGGGTTTTACGAGCAGTACTTC
size: -; J: TRBJ2-3; D: -; V: TRBV28; CDR3: CASSFPQGWFVADTQYF; DNA: TGTGCCAGCAGTTTTCCCCAGGGTTGGTTTGTTGCAGATACGCAGTATTTT
size: -; J: TRBJ2-7; D: -; V: TRBV7-3; CDR3: CASSLKAGVSYEQYF; DNA: TGTGCCAGCAGCTTAAAGGCTGGGGTCTCCTACGAGCAGTACTTC
size: many; J: TRBJ2-7; D: -; V: TRBV9; CDR3: CASSQGGNSYEQYF; DNA: TGTGCCAGCAGCCAGGGGGGGAACTCCTACGAGCAGTACTTC
size: -; J: TRBJ2-1; D: TRBD2; V: TRBV10-3; CDR3: CAIRASGSFNEQFF; DNA: TGTGCCATCCGAGCTAGCGGGAGCTTCAATGAGCAGTTCTTC